The T cell receptor (beta chain) under discussion was sequenced for a study of blood T cell repertoires in COVID-19. Study at large: Whether acute or convalescent, the COVID-19 samples came from the United States, Italy and Spain. From T cells, B-cell-depleted T cells, or PBMCs came the material, which was cDNA or gDNA.

The CDR3 loop spans 14 amino acids. Trimming stripped 6 bases from V and 3 bases from J, with 12 bases between. The germline CDR1 and CDR2 sequences are MNHEY and SVGAGI. As originally analysed: Amplification of reference gene primers provided the estimated nucleated cell counts. Sequencing was performed with immunoSEQ multiplex PCR; in TCRdb, only in-frame clones are kept and a portion is missing. V and J calls and clone size follow that table, whereas D and trimming were derived from the DNA. The data contain hundreds of thousands of clones, about nine tenths of them singletons. A few counts support this clone.

Sequenced input: peripheral blood. The receptor was derived from a man between 45 and 60 years old with acute or convalescent COVID-19. The V and J genes are TRBV6-5 and TRBJ1-5; a possible D gene is TRBD1 (5 bases). The CDR3 DNA reads as TGTGCCAGCAGATCGGGACTGCTCAATCAGCCCCAGCATTTT. Its translation: CASRSGLLNQPQHF.